This T cell receptor beta chain comes out of a study of PD-L1 blockade in urothelial cancer. Time point in this sample: pretreatment peripheral blood. Libraries were prepared by immunoSEQ multiplex PCR; TCRdb keeps only in-frame clonotypes and omits some of them. Of fewer than 65,000 clones listed, approximately 80% are singletons. The sequencing here drew on PBMCs, taken around atezolizumab (anti-PD-L1) treatment. The clonotype originates from a man in his 70s with urothelial cancer.

For the CDR3, the DNA is TGCGCCAGCAGCATACCCGGGACAGGGGGCGAGGAGACCCAGTACTTC. Its protein is CASSIPGTGGEETQYF. The genes are TRBV5-1 and TRBJ2-5; 12 positions match TRBD1. CDR3 size: 16 residues. Germline V CDR1 and CDR2: SGHRS, YFSETQ. V was clipped by 4 bases and J by 5 bases; unmatched bases: 9.